These 32 T cell receptor beta chains share one sample of origin, sequenced in a study of neurological immune-mediated disorders. TCRdb used MiXCR to reprocess the 5' RACE reads, holding one entry per CDR3 protein. Among approximately 130,000 distinct CDR3 sequences listed, roughly 3.2% were seen once. The sequenced material came from PBMCs. These receptors all stem from a woman in her twenties or thirties with multiple sclerosis.

A few counts support this clonotype. The chain links TRBV11-2 to TRBJ2-3; D not resolved. With 2 bases removed from V and 0 bases from J, the gap between germline ends came to 9 bases. Looked up from germline, CDR1 is SGHAT and CDR2 is FQNNGV. CDR3 length equals 15 residues. CDR3 loop: CASSLFSHSTDTQYF. DNA for the CDR3: TGTGCCAGCAGCTTATTTAGTCACAGCACAGATACGCAGTATTTT.

Ten or more counts support this clonotype. The chain recombines TRBV20-1 with TRBJ2-5, with 11 bases fitting TRBD1. V was clipped by 3 bases and J by 4 bases; unmatched bases: 7. The CDR3 runs to 15 residues. Germline lookup yields CDR1 DFQATT and CDR2 SNEGSKA (reference sequence). The CDR3 DNA reads TGCAGTGCTAGGTCCGGGACAGGGGGATCAGAGACCCAGTACTTC. Translation gives CSARSGTGGSETQYF.

This clonotype was seen ten or more times. The CDR3 bases are TGCAGTGCTCCCCCACTAGCGGGGGACTCCTACGAGCAGTACTTC. Its translation is CSAPPLAGDSYEQYF. The rearrangement links TRBV20-1 to TRBJ2-7; TRBD2 agrees at 11 bases. This CDR3 is built from 15 residues. Trimming took 5 bases from V and 0 from J; bases not matched to a gene: 6. Germline loops: CDR1 DFQATT, CDR2 SNEGSKA (reference sequence).

This clonotype was seen at least ten times. CDR3 bases: TGTGCCACCAGCAGAGGTCTTGGGGCCGGCACTGAAGCTTTCTTT. This codes for CATSRGLGAGTEAFF. The chain recombines TRBV15 with TRBJ1-1; TRBD1 might be the D (5 bases). Between the trimmed V and J ends, which lost 1 base and 4 bases, there was a span of 13 bases. From germline, CDR1 is LNHNV and CDR2 YYDKDF (reference sequence). This CDR3 has 15 residues.

This clonotype was detected ten times or more. The junction differs from germline at one of its ends, possibly a read error. This rearrangement joins TRBV7-2 to TRBJ2-1; 9 bases are shared with TRBD2. Germline V gene data show CDR1 as SGHTA and CDR2 as FQGNSA. The CDR3 is 16 amino acids. The CDR3 protein is CARRESREGGPQGQFF. In DNA form, the CDR3 reads TGTGCCCGCAGGGAATCGCGGGAGGGGGGGCCCCAGGGGCAGTTCTTC.

This clonotype was observed a handful of times. This rearrangement joins TRBV7-2 to TRBJ2-3; a weak D match, TRBD1 (7 bases). The CDR3 extends over 15 amino acids. V was cut by 5 bases and J by 4 bases, with 16 bases left in between. Germline loops: CDR1 SGHTA, CDR2 FQGNSA. The CDR3 reads CASSPLRGASDTQYF. In nucleotides, the CDR3 is TGTGCCAGCAGCCCCCTCAGGGGGGCCTCAGATACGCAGTATTTT.

This clonotype was observed at least ten times. CDR3 sequence: CATPTTSGGDKNIQYF. The CDR3 bases are TGTGCCACCCCTACGACTAGCGGGGGGGACAAAAACATTCAGTACTTC. The chain couples TRBV24-1 to TRBJ2-4, with 14 bases aligning to TRBD2. Trimming cost V 9 bases and J 3 bases; bases outside gene matches: 6. The CDR3 is 16 residues long. The germline V gene has CDR1 KGHDR and CDR2 SFDVKD.

In this sample, this clonotype turned up many times. The chain joins TRBV5-1 to TRBJ1-6; 7 bases line up with TRBD1. Per germline, CDR1 SGHRS and CDR2 YFSETQ. CDR3 size: 14 residues. Trimming cost V 0 bases and J 11 bases; bases outside gene matches: 5. The CDR3 DNA is TGCGCCAGCAGCTTGGGCAGGGGGTGGCCACCCCTCCACTTT. Protein product: CASSLGRGWPPLHF.

V gene TRBV20-1 combines with J gene TRBJ2-3, with 12 nucleotides matching TRBD2. The V gene end was trimmed by 6 bases and the J gene end by 2 bases; junction bases not matched to a gene: 6. This CDR3 has 15 residues. CDR1 DFQATT and CDR2 SNEGSKA come from the germline V gene (reference sequence). The CDR3 is CSATSSGRDTDTQYF. DNA of the CDR3: TGCAGTGCCACCTCTAGCGGGAGGGACACAGATACGCAGTATTTT.

This clonotype was found a few times. The chain joins TRBV9 to TRBJ2-3; no clear D gene. Germline CDR1 is SGDLS and CDR2 is YYNGEE. V was shortened by 2 bases and J by 1 base, with 8 bases between the two germline ends. The CDR3 is 14 amino acids. The CDR3 DNA is TGTGCCAGCAGCGTTTCTACAGGCACAGATACGCAGTATTTT. This encodes CASSVSTGTDTQYF.

This clonotype was picked up many times. V and J are TRBV20-1 and TRBJ2-1; no clear D gene. V lost 6 bases, J lost 5 bases, and 2 bases lay in between. The CDR3 totals 9 residues. Germline V gene lookup returns CDR1 DFQATT and CDR2 SNEGSKA (reference sequence). CDR3 sequence reads: CSANNEQFF. The CDR3 DNA reads as TGCAGTGCCAACAATGAGCAGTTCTTC.

This chain links TRBV27 with TRBJ2-7; tentatively, D is TRBD1 or TRBD2 (7 bases each). This CDR3 has 15 amino acids. Trimming removed 2 bases at V and 3 bases at J, with 14 bases between. Germline lookup yields CDR1 MNHEY and CDR2 SMNVEV (reference sequence). The CDR3 bases are TGTGCCAGCAGTTTAGGGAGGGGGCCGATCTACGAGCAGTACTTC. This translates into CASSLGRGPIYEQYF.

This clonotype was observed many times. The CDR3 sequence is CSTSGLAGGYNEQFF. CDR3 DNA: TGCAGTACATCGGGACTAGCGGGGGGATACAATGAGCAGTTCTTC. The chain is built from TRBV20-1 and TRBJ2-1, with 15 bases matching TRBD2. Germline CDR1 reads DFQATT; CDR2 reads SNEGSKA (reference sequence). This CDR3 spans 15 amino acids. The junction had 6 bases not matched to a gene; V was cut back by 8 bases and J by 4 bases.

In its sample, this clonotype was seen many times. This rearrangement joins TRBV20-1 to TRBJ1-5, with TRBD1 matching 10 bases. The V gene's germline CDR1 is DFQATT and CDR2 SNEGSKA (reference sequence). Germline trimming cut 3 bases from V and 6 bases from J; bases unmatched to any gene: 5. The CDR3 spans 14 residues. This CDR3 reads CSASPGTGVQPQHF. The CDR3 DNA is TGCAGTGCTAGCCCTGGGACAGGGGTTCAGCCCCAGCATTTT.

This clonotype occurred a few times. The chain joins TRBV11-2 to TRBJ1-1, with TRBD1 matching over 10 bases. V trimming: 3 bases; J trimming: 3 bases; junction bases outside the gene matches: 13. CDR1 and CDR2 from the germline V gene are SGHAT and FQNNGV. CDR3 length equals 18 residues. The CDR3 coding sequence is TGTGCCAGCAGCTTCCCTACGCAAGACGGGACAGGGGACACTGAAGCTTTCTTT. It translates to CASSFPTQDGTGDTEAFF.

This clonotype was seen ten or more times. The chain uses TRBV4-2 and TRBJ2-3, with 10 bases lining up with TRBD1. J lost 6 bases, V lost 5 bases, and 14 bases had no gene match. CDR1 and CDR2 (germline): LGHNA, YNFKEQ. The length of the CDR3 is 17 residues. The CDR3 here is CASSGRGRGQGTDTQYF. CDR3 sequence (DNA): TGTGCCAGCAGCGGTCGGGGAAGGGGACAGGGGACGGATACGCAGTATTTT.

This clonotype was picked up many times. The genes are TRBV20-1 and TRBJ2-1; D not resolved. Germline V gene lookup returns CDR1 DFQATT and CDR2 SNEGSKA (reference sequence). The ends were cut back, 1 base at V and 8 bases at J, with 12 bases in the middle. There are 13 residues in the CDR3. Here the CDR3 reads CSARGPPGHEQFF. CDR3 DNA: TGCAGTGCTAGAGGCCCCCCCGGGCATGAGCAGTTCTTC.

This clonotype was observed at least ten times. V is TRBV20-1 and J is TRBJ2-3; 9 bases line up with TRBD2. With V trimmed by 6 bases and J by 0 bases, 13 bases remained unmatched. Germline V lookup: CDR1 DFQATT, CDR2 SNEGSKA (reference sequence). The CDR3 sequence is 17 residues long. CDR3 sequence: CSAGASGARGSTDTQYF. DNA for the CDR3: TGCAGTGCGGGAGCTAGCGGGGCGAGGGGAAGCACAGATACGCAGTATTTT.

This clonotype has a count of ten or more. The gene calls are TRBV12-3 or TRBV12-4 and TRBJ2-1, with 10 bases matching TRBD2. J was trimmed by 5 bases and V by 6 bases; bases with no gene match: 10. CDR3 size: 16 residues. CDR3 nucleotides: TGTGCCAGCAGCCGGTTAGCGGGGGGAGCGGACAATGAGCAGTTCTTC. The encoded protein is CASSRLAGGADNEQFF.

This clonotype was seen ten or more times. The V call is TRBV20-1, the J call TRBJ2-7; D unclear. The CDR3 spans 12 residues. Between the trimmed V and J ends, which lost 3 bases and 1 base, there was a span of 7 bases. In germline, CDR1 is DFQATT, CDR2 SNEGSKA (reference sequence). This chain's CDR3 is CSARRLSYEQYF. CDR3 DNA sequence: TGCAGTGCTAGGCGGCTATCCTACGAGCAGTACTTC.

This clonotype has ten or more counts. The chain links TRBV5-1 to TRBJ2-6, with D perhaps TRBD1 or TRBD2 (5 bases each). The germline V gene has CDR1 SGHRS and CDR2 YFSETQ. The CDR3 totals 16 residues. V dropped 3 bases and J dropped 0 bases, with 10 bases sitting between them. CDR3: CASSSGTISGANVLTF. CDR3 sequence (DNA): TGCGCCAGCAGCTCGGGGACGATCTCTGGGGCCAACGTCCTGACTTTC. Supplemented by reference TRBV5-1 and TRBJ2-6, the full variable domain reads KAGVTQTPRYLIKTRGQQVTLSCSPISGHRSVSWYQQTPGQGLQFLFEYFSETQRNKGNFPGRFSGRQFSNSRSEMNVSTLELGDSALYLCASSSGTISGANVLTFGAGSRLTVL.

The sample holds many counts of this clonotype. The chain carries TRBV3-1 and TRBJ2-3; 12 bases align to TRBD2. Unmatched junction bases numbered 6, after V lost 3 bases and J lost 5 bases. Germline values: CDR1 LGHDT, CDR2 YNNKEL (reference sequence). The CDR3 has 16 amino acids. CDR3 loop: CASSQELAGGGDTQYF. In nucleotides, the CDR3 is TGTGCCAGCAGCCAGGAACTAGCGGGAGGAGGAGATACGCAGTATTTT.

This clonotype appeared many times. This rearrangement joins TRBV5-1 to TRBJ2-3; no clear D gene. V lost 0 bases, J lost 4 bases, and 9 bases lay in between. Germline CDR1 reads SGHRS; CDR2 reads YFSETQ. This CDR3 contains 14 residues. CDR3 loop: CASSLASSSDTQYF. The CDR3, as DNA: TGCGCCAGCAGCTTGGCCTCGAGTTCAGATACGCAGTATTTT.

The chain has TRBV5-6 and TRBJ1-5, with D possibly matching TRBD1 (5 bases). Germline V lookup: CDR1 SGHDT, CDR2 YYEEEE. The germline V and J ends were trimmed by 0 bases and 9 bases, with 19 bases remaining between them. The CDR3 is 16 residues long. The chain's CDR3 is CASSLGARGDKGPQHF. CDR3 sequence (DNA): TGTGCCAGCAGCTTGGGGGCCAGAGGGGATAAAGGGCCCCAGCATTTT.

Many counts were recorded for this clonotype. The CDR3 here is CSAIRIQGNTEAFF. CDR3 DNA: TGCAGTGCTATCCGCATTCAGGGGAACACTGAAGCTTTCTTT. The chain links TRBV20-1 to TRBJ1-1, with a weak D call TRBD1 (5 bases). Germline CDR1 reads DFQATT; CDR2 reads SNEGSKA (reference sequence). The CDR3 runs 14 residues. Trimming removed 4 bases at V and 1 base at J, with 13 bases between.

This clonotype was found many times. The V and J genes are TRBV20-1 and TRBJ2-5; 7 bases are a match to TRBD2. This CDR3 has 15 residues. V was clipped by 5 bases and J by 4 bases; unmatched bases: 13. Germline V gene sequence: CDR1 DFQATT, CDR2 SNEGSKA (reference sequence). Written as DNA, the CDR3 is TGCAGTGCTCAACGGGGGGAGAAGGGCGGAGAGACCCAGTACTTC. It specifies CSAQRGEKGGETQYF.

Ten or more counts support this clonotype. This rearrangement joins TRBV7-9 to TRBJ1-5, with D perhaps TRBD1 (6 bases). Germline-derived CDR1 and CDR2 are SEHNR and FQNEAQ (reference sequence). The V end was cut by 5 bases, the J end by 0 bases, with 11 bases between. The CDR3 sequence is 15 residues long. Here the CDR3 DNA reads TGTGCCAGCAGCCCAGGACAGAATAGCAATCAGCCCCAGCATTTT. This codes for CASSPGQNSNQPQHF.

Many counts were recorded for this clonotype. J is TRBJ1-5 and V is TRBV20-1; 8 bases line up with TRBD1. CDR3 length equals 16 residues. Germline CDR1 and CDR2: DFQATT and SNEGSKA (reference sequence). J gave up 4 bases and V 3 bases, and 11 bases lay outside the gene matches. CDR3 coding DNA: TGCAGTGCTAGGGCGATATTACAGGGGGGAAATCAGCCCCAGCATTTT. Its protein is CSARAILQGGNQPQHF.

This clonotype was observed at least ten times. J is TRBJ2-4 and V is TRBV6-5; 8 nucleotides agree with TRBD1. CDR3 length equals 15 residues. CDR1 and CDR2 (germline): MNHEY, SVGAGI. Unmatched junction bases numbered 8, after V lost 6 bases and J lost 4 bases. The CDR3: CASSRTGNGKNIQYF. The DNA of the CDR3 is TGTGCCAGCAGCAGGACAGGGAATGGAAAAAACATTCAGTACTTC.

This clonotype was recorded at least ten times. This chain links TRBV5-5 with TRBJ2-2; no clear D gene. V was cut by 3 bases and J by 6 bases, with 15 bases left in between. This CDR3 comprises 15 residues. Germline V gene sequence: CDR1 SGHKS, CDR2 YYEKEE (reference sequence). CDR3 DNA sequence: TGTGCCAGCAGCTATATGAGGACCGGAGCCGGGGAGCTGTTTTTT. Amino acid sequence: CASSYMRTGAGELFF.

In this sample, this clonotype turned up many times. J is TRBJ2-3 and V is TRBV12-3 or TRBV12-4, with 11 positions matching TRBD2. The CDR3 is made up of 14 amino acids. V lost 10 bases and J lost 0; bases outside the gene matches: 3. CDR3: CATLAGASTDTQYF. As DNA, the CDR3 is TGTGCCACACTAGCGGGGGCTAGCACAGATACGCAGTATTTT.

In this sample, this clonotype turned up many times. This chain uses TRBV12-3 or TRBV12-4 with TRBJ1-2; TRBD1 matches 9 bases. This CDR3 has 17 residues. The ends lost 7 bases at V and 4 bases at J; junction bases unmatched: 16. CDR3 DNA: TGTGCCAGCACTCGGCGGACAGGGGCGCTCCTAGGCTATGGCTACACCTTC. It is translated as CASTRRTGALLGYGYTF.